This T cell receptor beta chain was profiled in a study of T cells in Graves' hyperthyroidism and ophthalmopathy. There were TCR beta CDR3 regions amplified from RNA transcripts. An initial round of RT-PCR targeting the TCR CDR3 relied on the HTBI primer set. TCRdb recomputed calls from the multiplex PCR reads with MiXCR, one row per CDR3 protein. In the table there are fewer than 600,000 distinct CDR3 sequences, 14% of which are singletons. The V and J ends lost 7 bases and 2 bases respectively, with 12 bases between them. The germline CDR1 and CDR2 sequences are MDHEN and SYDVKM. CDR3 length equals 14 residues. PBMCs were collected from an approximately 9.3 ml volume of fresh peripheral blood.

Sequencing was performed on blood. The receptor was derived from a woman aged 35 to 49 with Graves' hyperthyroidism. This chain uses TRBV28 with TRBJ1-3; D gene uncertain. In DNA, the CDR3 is TGTGCCAGCACTAGCCCCGGGGCTGGAAACACCATATATTTT. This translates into CASTSPGAGNTIYF.